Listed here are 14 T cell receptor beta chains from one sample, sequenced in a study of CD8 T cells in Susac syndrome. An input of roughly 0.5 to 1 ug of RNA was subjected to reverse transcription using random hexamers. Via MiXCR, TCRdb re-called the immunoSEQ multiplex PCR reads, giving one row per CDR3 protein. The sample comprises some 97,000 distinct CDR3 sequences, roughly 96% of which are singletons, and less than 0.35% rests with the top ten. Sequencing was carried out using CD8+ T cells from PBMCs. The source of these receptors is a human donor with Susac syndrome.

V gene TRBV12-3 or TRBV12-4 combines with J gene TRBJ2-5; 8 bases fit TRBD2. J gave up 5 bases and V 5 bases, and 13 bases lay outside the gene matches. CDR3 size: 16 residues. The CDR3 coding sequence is TGTGCCAGCAGTCAACACCGAACCGGGGGGGCTGAGACCCAGTACTTC. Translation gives CASSQHRTGGAETQYF.

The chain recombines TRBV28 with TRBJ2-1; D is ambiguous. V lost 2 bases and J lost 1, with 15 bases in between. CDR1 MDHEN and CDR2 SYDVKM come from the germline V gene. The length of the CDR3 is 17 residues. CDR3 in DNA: TGTGCCAGCAGTTTACCCCAGACCGGCTGGTCCTACAATGAGCAGTTCTTC. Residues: CASSLPQTGWSYNEQFF.

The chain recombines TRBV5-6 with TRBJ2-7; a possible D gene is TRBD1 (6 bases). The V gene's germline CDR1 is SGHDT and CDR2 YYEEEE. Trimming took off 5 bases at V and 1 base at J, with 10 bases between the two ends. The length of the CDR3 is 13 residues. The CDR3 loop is CASSQQGSYEQYF. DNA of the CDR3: TGTGCCAGCAGTCAGCAGGGGTCCTACGAGCAGTACTTC.

CDR3 region: CASSPGHQETQYF. CDR3 nucleotide sequence: TGTGCCAGCTCCCCGGGACATCAAGAGACCCAGTACTTC. The rearrangement joins TRBV7-2 to TRBJ2-5; D may be TRBD1 (6 bases). Between the trimmed V and J ends, which lost 8 bases and 2 bases, there was a span of 12 bases. CDR1 and CDR2 (germline): SGHTA, FQGNSA. The CDR3 has 13 amino acids.

CDR3 sequence (DNA): TGTGCCACCAGCAGAGATTACGGGGGCGAAACGGGCATTCAGTACTTC. Protein: CATSRDYGGETGIQYF. The V call is TRBV15, the J call TRBJ2-4; D possibly matches TRBD1 or TRBD2 (6 bases each). CDR1 LNHNV and CDR2 YYDKDF come from the germline V gene (reference sequence). V was clipped by 0 bases and J by 9 bases, with 18 bases between them. The CDR3 is made up of 16 amino acids.

CDR3 loop: CASSIPGQQRAKNIQYF. The CDR3 DNA reads TGTGCCAGTAGTATTCCGGGACAGCAACGAGCCAAAAACATTCAGTACTTC. The J gene is TRBJ2-4, the V gene TRBV19; 7 bases fit TRBD1. The CDR3 consists of 17 residues. V was pared by 3 bases and J by 0 bases, with 8 bases of the junction left unmatched. Germline V gene sequence: CDR1 LNHDA, CDR2 SQIVND (reference sequence).

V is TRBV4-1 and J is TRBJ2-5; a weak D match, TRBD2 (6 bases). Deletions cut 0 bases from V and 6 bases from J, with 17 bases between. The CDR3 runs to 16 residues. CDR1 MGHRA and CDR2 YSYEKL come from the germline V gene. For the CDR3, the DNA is TGCGCCAGCAGCCAAGAATTCCGTCGGAGGGAGAAGACCCAGTACTTC. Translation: CASSQEFRRREKTQYF.

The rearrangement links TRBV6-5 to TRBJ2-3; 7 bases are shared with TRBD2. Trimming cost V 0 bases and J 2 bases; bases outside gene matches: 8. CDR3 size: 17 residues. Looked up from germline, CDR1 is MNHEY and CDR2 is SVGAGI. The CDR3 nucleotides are TGTGCCAGCAGTTACTCTTTAGCGGGCCGTACCACAGATACGCAGTATTTT. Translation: CASSYSLAGRTTDTQYF.

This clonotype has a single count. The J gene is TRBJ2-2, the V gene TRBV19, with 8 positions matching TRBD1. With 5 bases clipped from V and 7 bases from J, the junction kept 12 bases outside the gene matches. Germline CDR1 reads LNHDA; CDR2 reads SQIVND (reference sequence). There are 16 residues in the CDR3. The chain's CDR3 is CASSSTPQGAYGELFF. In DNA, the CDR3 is TGTGCCAGTAGTTCAACCCCTCAGGGGGCTTACGGGGAGCTGTTTTTT. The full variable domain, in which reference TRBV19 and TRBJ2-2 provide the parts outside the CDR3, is DGGITQSPKYLFRKEGQNVTLSCEQNLNHDAMYWYRQDPGQGLRLIYYSQIVNDFQKGDIAEGYSVSREKKESFPLTVTSAQKNPTAFYLCASSSTPQGAYGELFFGEGSRLTVL.

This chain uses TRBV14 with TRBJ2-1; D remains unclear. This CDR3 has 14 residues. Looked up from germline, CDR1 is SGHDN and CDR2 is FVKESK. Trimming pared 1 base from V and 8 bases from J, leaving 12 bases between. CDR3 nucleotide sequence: TGTGCCAGCAGCCAAGTCTCGTTTCGGGATGAGCAGTTCTTC. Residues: CASSQVSFRDEQFF.

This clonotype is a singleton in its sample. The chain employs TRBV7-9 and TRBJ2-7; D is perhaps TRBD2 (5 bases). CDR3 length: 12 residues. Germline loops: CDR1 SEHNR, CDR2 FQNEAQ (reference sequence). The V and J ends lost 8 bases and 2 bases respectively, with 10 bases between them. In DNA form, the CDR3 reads TGTGCCAGCCGGGGTACTACCTACGAGCAGTACTTC. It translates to CASRGTTYEQYF.

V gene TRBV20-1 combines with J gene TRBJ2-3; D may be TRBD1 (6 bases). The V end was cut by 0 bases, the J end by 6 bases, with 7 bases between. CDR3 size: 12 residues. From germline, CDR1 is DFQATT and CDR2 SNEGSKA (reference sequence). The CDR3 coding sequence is TGCAGTGCTAGAGATAGGGGGGATACGCAGTATTTT. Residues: CSARDRGDTQYF.

CDR3 nucleotide sequence: TGTGCCAGCAGCTTAGTGCGGCAGCCAGAGACCCAGTACTTC. Residues: CASSLVRQPETQYF. This chain joins TRBV7-9 and TRBJ2-5; D remains ambiguous. Germline V gene sequence: CDR1 SEHNR, CDR2 FQNEAQ (reference sequence). The CDR3 is 14 amino acids. Trimming pared 1 base from V and 4 bases from J, leaving 10 bases between.

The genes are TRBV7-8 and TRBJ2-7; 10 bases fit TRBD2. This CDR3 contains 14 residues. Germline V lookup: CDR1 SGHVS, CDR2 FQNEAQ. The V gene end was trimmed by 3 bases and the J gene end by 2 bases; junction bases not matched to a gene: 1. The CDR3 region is CASSFSGGTYEQYF. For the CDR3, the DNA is TGTGCCAGCAGCTTTAGCGGGGGGACCTACGAGCAGTACTTC.